This TCR beta chain stems from a study of early T cells in non-severe SARS-CoV-2 infection. The CDR3 sequence is 13 residues long. The V end lost 4 bases, the J end lost 2 bases, and 11 bases lay between the germline ends. Germline loops: CDR1 SQVTM, CDR2 ANQGSEA. This clonotype turned up a few times. Researchers attached unique molecular identifiers to individual cDNA molecules. TCRdb ran MiXCR on the 5' RACE reads and lists one entry per CDR3 protein. The sample consists of fewer than 85,000 distinct CDR3 sequences, roughly a sixth of them appearing once. This clonotype was sampled from an adult who was a healthcare worker with PCR-confirmed SARS-CoV-2 infection or an uninfected control (not recorded which). The chain couples TRBV29-1 to TRBJ1-1; the D is unclear. Sequenced: whole blood. The CDR3 reads CSVGFKINTEAFF. CDR3 DNA sequence: TGCAGCGTTGGATTCAAAATTAACACTGAAGCTTTCTTT.